The next 3 T cell receptor beta chains were all read from a single sample in a study of chemoradiotherapy in HPV16-positive cancers. TCRdb's copy holds only in-frame clones and misses some; the assay was immunoSEQ multiplex PCR. In the table there are about 29,000 clones, over 90% of which are singletons. The specimen was blood, collected from a patient who underwent chemoradiotherapy. These receptors originate from a human donor with HPV-associated anogenital cancer.

The table lists this clone with a few counts. The chain is built from TRBV5-4 and TRBJ2-7, with D tentatively TRBD1 (5 bases). Germline V CDR1 and CDR2: SGHNT, YYREEE (reference sequence). V lost 4 bases to trimming and J lost 6 bases, with 23 bases between them. CDR3 length equals 16 residues. CDR3 sequence (DNA): TGTGCCAGCAGCCCCCGGCGGCAGGGCTTAATCGCCGAGCAGTACTTC. Protein sequence: CASSPRRQGLIAEQYF.

The chain links TRBV7-2 to TRBJ2-2, with D uncertain. With 1 base removed from V and 3 bases from J, the gap between germline ends came to 6 bases. CDR3 length equals 14 residues. Germline V gene lookup returns CDR1 SGHTA and CDR2 FQGNSA. CDR3 region: CASSLELYTGELFF. The CDR3 DNA reads as TGTGCCAGCAGCTTAGAACTATACACCGGGGAGCTGTTTTTT.

This rearrangement joins TRBV6-5 to TRBJ2-7, with unresolved D. Trimming cost V 8 bases and J 2 bases, with 10 bases left between them. The CDR3 loop spans 12 amino acids. From germline, CDR1 is MNHEY and CDR2 SVGAGI. The CDR3 spells CASGARPYEQYF. Here the CDR3 DNA reads TGTGCCAGCGGAGCCCGACCCTACGAGCAGTACTTC.